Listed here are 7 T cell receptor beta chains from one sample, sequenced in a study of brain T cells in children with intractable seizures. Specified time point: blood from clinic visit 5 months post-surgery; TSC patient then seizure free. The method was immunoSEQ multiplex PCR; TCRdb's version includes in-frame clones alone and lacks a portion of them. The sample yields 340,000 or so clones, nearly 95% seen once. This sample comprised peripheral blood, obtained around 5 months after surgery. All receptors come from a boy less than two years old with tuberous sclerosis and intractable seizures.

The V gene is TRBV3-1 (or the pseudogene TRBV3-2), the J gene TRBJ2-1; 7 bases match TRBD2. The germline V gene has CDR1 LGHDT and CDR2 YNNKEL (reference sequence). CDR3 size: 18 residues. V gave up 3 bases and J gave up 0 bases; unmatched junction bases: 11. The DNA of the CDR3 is TGTGCCAGCAGCCATAAAGGCGGGGGAACGAGCTCCTACAATGAGCAGTTCTTC. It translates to CASSHKGGGTSSYNEQFF.

CDR3 loop: CASSFGQGYGYTF. The DNA of the CDR3 is TGTGCCAGCAGTTTTGGACAGGGCTATGGCTACACCTTC. The rearrangement links TRBV6-5 to TRBJ1-2; 8 nucleotides agree with TRBD1. Trimming at V came to 4 bases and at J to 4 bases, leaving 2 bases not matched to a gene. Per the germline V gene, CDR1 is MNHEY and CDR2 is SVGAGI. The CDR3 consists of 13 residues.

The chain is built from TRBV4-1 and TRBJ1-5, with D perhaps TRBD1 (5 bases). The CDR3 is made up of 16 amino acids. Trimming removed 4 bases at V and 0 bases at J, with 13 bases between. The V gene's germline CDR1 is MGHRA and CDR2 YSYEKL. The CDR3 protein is CASSRSGASSNQPQHF. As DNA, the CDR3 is TGCGCCAGCAGCCGGTCCGGGGCGAGTAGCAATCAGCCCCAGCATTTT.

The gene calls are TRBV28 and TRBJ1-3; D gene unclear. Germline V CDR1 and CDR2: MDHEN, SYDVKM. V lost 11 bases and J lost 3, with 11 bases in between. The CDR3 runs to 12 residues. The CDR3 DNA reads TGTGCCCTCCCTACTAATGGAAACACCATATATTTT. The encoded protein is CALPTNGNTIYF.

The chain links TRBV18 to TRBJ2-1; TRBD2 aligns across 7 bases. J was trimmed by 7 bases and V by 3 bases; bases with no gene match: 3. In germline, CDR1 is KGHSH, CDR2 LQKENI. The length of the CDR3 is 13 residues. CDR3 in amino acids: CASSPTSRNEQFF. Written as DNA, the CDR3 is TGTGCCAGCTCACCGACTAGCAGGAATGAGCAGTTCTTC. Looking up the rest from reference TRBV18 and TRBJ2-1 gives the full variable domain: NAGVMQNPRHLVRRRGQEARLRCSPMKGHSHVYWYRQLPEEGLKFMVYLQKENIIDESGMPKERFSAEFPKEGPSILRIQQVVRGDSAAYFCASSPTSRNEQFFGPGTRLTVL.

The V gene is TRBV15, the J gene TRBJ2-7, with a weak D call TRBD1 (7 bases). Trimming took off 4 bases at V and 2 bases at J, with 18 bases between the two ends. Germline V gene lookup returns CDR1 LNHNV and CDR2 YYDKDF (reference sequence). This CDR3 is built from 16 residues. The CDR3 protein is CATSKGRTGKAYEQYF. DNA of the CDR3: TGTGCCACCAGCAAAGGGAGGACAGGAAAAGCCTACGAGCAGTACTTC.

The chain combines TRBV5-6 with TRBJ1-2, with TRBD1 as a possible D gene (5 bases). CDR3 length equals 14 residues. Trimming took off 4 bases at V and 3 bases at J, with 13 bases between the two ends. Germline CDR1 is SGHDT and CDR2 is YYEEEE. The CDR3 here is CASSRQGGDYGYTF. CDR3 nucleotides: TGTGCCAGCAGCCGTCAGGGAGGAGACTATGGCTACACCTTC.